These T cell receptor beta chains were read from a single sample in a study of cytomegalovirus exposure and HLA in healthy donors. The protocol was immunoSEQ multiplex PCR, while the TCRdb copy is restricted to in-frame clones and leaves out a portion. The sample carries approximately 170,000 clones, 85% recorded once. Sequenced: PBMCs. The receptors originated from a boy younger than 10 in good health and CMV-seronegative. CDR3s include the opening cysteine and the closing phenylalanine or tryptophan. Each record gives: CDR3 length, V gene, D gene, J gene, clone size, CDR3 protein, CDR3 DNA. The D gene is left open where the match is weak. Clone size is stated in some rows and not others, as once, few, many or a class when expanded.

len: 15
v_gene: TRBV5-1
d_gene: -
j_gene: TRBJ2-2
abundance: -
CDR3aa: CASSLWGPNTGELFF
CDR3nt: TGCGCCAGCAGTCTGTGGGGGCCGAACACCGGGGAGCTGTTTTTT

len: 13
v_gene: TRBV13
d_gene: -
j_gene: TRBJ2-7
abundance: -
CDR3aa: CASSFAETYEQYF
CDR3nt: TGTGCCAGCAGCTTCGCGGAAACCTACGAGCAGTACTTC

len: 14
v_gene: TRBV28
d_gene: -
j_gene: TRBJ1-1
abundance: -
CDR3aa: CASSLVDMNTEAFF
CDR3nt: TGTGCCAGCAGTTTAGTGGACATGAACACTGAAGCTTTCTTT

len: 14
v_gene: TRBV28
d_gene: -
j_gene: TRBJ2-2
abundance: -
CDR3aa: CASSPQGYTGELFF
CDR3nt: TGTGCCAGCAGTCCCCAGGGATACACCGGGGAGCTGTTTTTT

len: 18
v_gene: TRBV12-5
d_gene: TRBD1
j_gene: TRBJ2-5
abundance: -
CDR3aa: CASGFSGQAIPFEETQYF
CDR3nt: TGTGCTAGTGGTTTCTCAGGACAGGCTATCCCTTTCGAAGAGACCCAGTACTTC

len: 14
v_gene: TRBV30
d_gene: -
j_gene: TRBJ1-5
abundance: -
CDR3aa: CAWSVTRGSQPQHF
CDR3nt: TGTGCCTGGAGTGTCACGAGGGGGAGTCAGCCCCAGCATTTT

len: 12
v_gene: TRBV27
d_gene: -
j_gene: TRBJ2-3
abundance: -
CDR3aa: CASSPSTDTQYF
CDR3nt: TGTGCCAGCAGTCCTAGCACAGATACGCAGTATTTT

len: 14
v_gene: TRBV28
d_gene: -
j_gene: TRBJ2-5
abundance: -
CDR3aa: CASSLAGPRETQYF
CDR3nt: TGTGCCAGCAGTTTGGCGGGCCCCCGGGAGACCCAGTACTTC

len: 15
v_gene: TRBV28
d_gene: -
j_gene: TRBJ1-4
abundance: once
CDR3aa: CASSGRGRRNEKLFF
CDR3nt: TGTGCCAGCAGTGGCCGAGGGAGACGTAATGAAAAACTGTTTTTT

len: 15
v_gene: TRBV11-2
d_gene: TRBD2
j_gene: TRBJ2-3
abundance: once
CDR3aa: CASSFGLADTDTQYF
CDR3nt: TGTGCCAGCAGCTTCGGGCTAGCGGACACAGATACGCAGTATTTT

len: 17
v_gene: TRBV19
d_gene: -
j_gene: TRBJ2-1
abundance: few
CDR3aa: CASNHGTLVGSYNEQFF
CDR3nt: TGTGCCAGTAATCACGGGACTCTTGTTGGATCCTACAATGAGCAGTTCTTC

len: 14
v_gene: TRBV28
d_gene: -
j_gene: TRBJ1-3
abundance: -
CDR3aa: CASIMTGSGNTIYF
CDR3nt: TGTGCCAGCATTATGACAGGCTCTGGAAACACCATATATTTT

len: 13
v_gene: TRBV27
d_gene: -
j_gene: TRBJ1-2
abundance: -
CDR3aa: CASTADINYGYTF
CDR3nt: TGTGCCAGCACCGCGGATATAAACTATGGCTACACCTTC

len: 12
v_gene: TRBV28
d_gene: -
j_gene: TRBJ2-1
abundance: -
CDR3aa: CASRPPGFEQFF
CDR3nt: TGTGCCAGCAGACCCCCGGGATTTGAGCAGTTCTTC

len: 13
v_gene: TRBV2
d_gene: -
j_gene: TRBJ2-3
abundance: -
CDR3aa: CASTQLITDTQYF
CDR3nt: TGTGCCAGCACCCAACTTATCACAGATACGCAGTATTTT

len: 15
v_gene: TRBV6-1
d_gene: TRBD1
j_gene: TRBJ1-5
abundance: -
CDR3aa: CASSEGQGWYQPQHF
CDR3nt: TGTGCCAGCAGTGAAGGACAGGGGTGGTATCAGCCCCAGCATTTT

len: 14
v_gene: TRBV25-1
d_gene: -
j_gene: TRBJ1-6
abundance: -
CDR3aa: CASSPYGFRSPLHF
CDR3nt: TGTGCCAGCAGCCCATACGGCTTCAGGTCACCCCTCCACTTT

len: 14
v_gene: TRBV19
d_gene: -
j_gene: TRBJ1-5
abundance: -
CDR3aa: CASSITRGNQPQHF
CDR3nt: TGTGCCAGTAGTATCACCAGGGGCAATCAGCCCCAGCATTTT